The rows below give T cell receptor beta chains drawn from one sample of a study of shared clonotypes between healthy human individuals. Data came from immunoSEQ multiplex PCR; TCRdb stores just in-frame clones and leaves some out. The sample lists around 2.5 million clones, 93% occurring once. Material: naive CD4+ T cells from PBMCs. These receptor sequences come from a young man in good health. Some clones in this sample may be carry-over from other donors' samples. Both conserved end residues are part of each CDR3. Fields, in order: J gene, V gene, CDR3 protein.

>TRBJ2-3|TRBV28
CASSPGTGGTDTQYF
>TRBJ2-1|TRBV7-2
CASSQGRRAGGRNEQFF
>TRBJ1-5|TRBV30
CAWGQGDGNQPQHF
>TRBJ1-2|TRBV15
CATSRDAGGSGYTF
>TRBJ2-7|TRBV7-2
CASRPSLAGAHEQYF
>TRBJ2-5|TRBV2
CASSESRVQETQYF
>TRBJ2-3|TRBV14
CASSQDWALAGADTQYF
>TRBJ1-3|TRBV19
CASSPRPAGVSGNTIYF
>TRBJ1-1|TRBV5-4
CASSPRSNTEAFF
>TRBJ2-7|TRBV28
CASSFPGGTREQYF
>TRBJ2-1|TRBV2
CASIPVYGGTAKTDNEQFF
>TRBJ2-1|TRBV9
CASSPLTSGRGYEQFF
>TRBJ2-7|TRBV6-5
CASSLRGSEQYF
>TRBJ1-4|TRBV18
CASSPGLANEKLFF
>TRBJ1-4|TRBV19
CASTAGDRGLFF
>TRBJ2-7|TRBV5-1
CASSLFDVGNEQYF
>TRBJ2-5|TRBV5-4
CASSSRTVQETQYF
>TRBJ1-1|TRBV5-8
CATQRLRDSWNTEAFF
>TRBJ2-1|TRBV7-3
CASSLTATSANEQFF
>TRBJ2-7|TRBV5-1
CASSLGPPWTTPEQYF
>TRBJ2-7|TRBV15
CATSRDSAGGGYEQYF
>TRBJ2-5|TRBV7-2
CASSRRQVQETQYF
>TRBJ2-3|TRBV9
CASTQTSVADTQYF
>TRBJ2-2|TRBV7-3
CASSPPAVGELFF
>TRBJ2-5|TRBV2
CASRRLAGFQETQYF
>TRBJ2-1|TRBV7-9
CASSLGAGGPNNEQFF
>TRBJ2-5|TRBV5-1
CASSLTRTPQETQYF
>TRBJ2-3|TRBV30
CAWRRKMNLAGLSTDTQYF
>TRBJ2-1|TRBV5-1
CASSLDRGDEQFF
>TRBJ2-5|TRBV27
CASRQETQYF
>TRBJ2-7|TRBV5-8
CASSLLAGRGHEQYF
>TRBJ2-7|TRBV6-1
CASRKGNRGEQYF
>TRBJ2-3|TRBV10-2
CASRKDGSTQYF
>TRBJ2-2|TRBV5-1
CASSLMPDTGELFF
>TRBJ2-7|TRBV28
CASSFPRDYEQYF
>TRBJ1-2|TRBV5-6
CASSPIGTRGYTF
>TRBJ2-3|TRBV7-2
CASDQSSGTSGSAQYF